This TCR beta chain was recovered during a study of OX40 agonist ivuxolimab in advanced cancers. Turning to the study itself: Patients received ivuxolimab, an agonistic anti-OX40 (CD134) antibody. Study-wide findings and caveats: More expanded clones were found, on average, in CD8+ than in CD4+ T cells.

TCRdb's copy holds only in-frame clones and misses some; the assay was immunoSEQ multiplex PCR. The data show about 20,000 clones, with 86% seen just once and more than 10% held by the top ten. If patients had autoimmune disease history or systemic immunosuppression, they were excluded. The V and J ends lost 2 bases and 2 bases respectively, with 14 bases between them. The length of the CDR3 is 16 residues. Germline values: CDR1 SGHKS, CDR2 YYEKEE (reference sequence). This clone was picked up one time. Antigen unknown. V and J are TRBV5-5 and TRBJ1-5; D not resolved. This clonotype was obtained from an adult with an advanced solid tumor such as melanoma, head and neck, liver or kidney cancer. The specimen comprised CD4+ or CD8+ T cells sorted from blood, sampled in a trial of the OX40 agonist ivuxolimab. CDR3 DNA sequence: TGTGCCAGCAGCTTAAGGCGGGGTACGGGCAATCAGCCCCAGCATTTT. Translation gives CASSLRRGTGNQPQHF. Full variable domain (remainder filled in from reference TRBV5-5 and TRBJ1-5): DAGVTQSPTHLIKTRGQQVTLRCSPISGHKSVSWYQQVLGQGPQFIFQYYEKEERGRGNFPDRFSARQFPNYSSELNVNALLLGDSALYLCASSLRRGTGNQPQHFGDGTRLSIL.